These T cell receptor beta chains were read from a single sample in a study of vaccination effects on CD4 cells after COVID-19. These receptors' antigens are unknown. The method was immunoSEQ multiplex PCR; TCRdb's version includes in-frame clones alone and lacks a portion of them. This sample yields about 41,000 clones, of which more than 60% are seen a single time; 26% belongs to the top ten. The sequences come from CD4+ T cells from PBMCs cultured with HCoV-OC43 spike peptides, collected before COVID-19 vaccination. The receptors derive from a human donor who received a COVID-19 vaccine. Each CDR3 is given without its conserved first and last residue.

j_gene | v_gene | CDR3aa
TRBJ1-1 | TRBV5-6 | ASSPLDRGSPEAF
TRBJ2-7 | TRBV6-6 | ASSYSGDPYEQY
TRBJ1-2 | TRBV5-4 | ASSPSGQGKYGYT
TRBJ2-1 | TRBV28 | ASSPPGLGVEQF
TRBJ1-1 | TRBV20-1 | SADRDTEAF
TRBJ2-6 | TRBV6-1 | ASSEALLWSAGANVLT
TRBJ2-1 | TRBV6-5 | ASNEGRRHNEQF
TRBJ1-5 | TRBV30 | AWSVDRGHWPQH
TRBJ2-6 | TRBV5-8 | ASSLSEYLT
TRBJ1-1 | TRBV30 | AWMGGLNTEAF
TRBJ1-6 | TRBV27 | ASTKMGHRSSYNSPLH
TRBJ1-4 | TRBV7-9 | ASSLDEEKLF
TRBJ2-6 | TRBV5-1 | ASSAQALSGANVLT
TRBJ2-3 | TRBV5-1 | ASSLDGSANTQY
TRBJ2-7 | TRBV5-1 | ASSLIRGKSEQY
TRBJ1-2 | TRBV5-4 | ASTLGDRVGYGYT
TRBJ1-2 | TRBV7-9 | ASSQTGDYGYT
TRBJ1-2 | TRBV5-1 | ASSLTVFYGYT
TRBJ2-1 | TRBV7-2 | ASSPTGTSYNEQF
TRBJ1-5 | TRBV7-2 | ASSLSGYNQPQH
TRBJ1-1 | TRBV10-3 | AISLRTGPNTEAF
TRBJ2-5 | TRBV28 | ASSSRTGVGSETQY
TRBJ2-7 | TRBV11-2 | LNYWGPGYEQY
TRBJ2-2 | TRBV29-1 | SVDRANTGELF
TRBJ1-6 | TRBV9 | ASSVKPTGPGLGNSPLH
TRBJ1-3 | TRBV6-2/TRBV6-3 | ASSTHQGRRSGNTIY
TRBJ2-1 | TRBV5-1 | ASSSGTSGRAAYNEQF
TRBJ2-7 | TRBV28 | ASSLEGYEQY
TRBJ2-7 | TRBV5-6 | ASSLEAGGGLPSYEQY
TRBJ2-2 | TRBV27 | ASSLSGLAGRELF
TRBJ2-7 | TRBV3-1/TRBV3-2 | ASSVASGSYEQY
TRBJ1-2 | TRBV7-9 | ASSSQALHNYGYT
TRBJ2-5 | TRBV28 | ASSPDGTAQETQY
TRBJ2-7 | TRBV7-9 | ASSPDRGSLGQY